These T cell receptor beta chains were read from a single sample in a study of shared clonotypes between healthy human individuals. The assay was immunoSEQ multiplex PCR, and TCRdb's table has in-frame clones only and misses some. The repertoire holds about 2.4 million clones, with under 95% as singletons. The sample was naive CD4+ T cells from PBMCs. Source of these receptors: a man in his late teens or twenties in good health. Some clones in this sample may be carry-over from other donors' samples. CDR3s leave out the opening cysteine and the closing phenylalanine or tryptophan.

v_gene	j_gene	CDR3aa
TRBV9	TRBJ1-3	ASSPDYSGNTIY
TRBV7-2	TRBJ1-4	ASSRDRGTEKLF
TRBV27	TRBJ1-6	ASREGLSNSPLH
TRBV7-3	TRBJ2-2	ASSSGASANTGELF
TRBV5-6	TRBJ1-6	ASSLGRVDSPLH
TRBV5-1	TRBJ2-1	ASSLAALYNEQF
TRBV11-1	TRBJ2-3	ASSYLGTYTPTDTQY
TRBV5-4	TRBJ1-4	ASSRPGTANEKLF
TRBV27	TRBJ1-2	ASTPGPNYGYT
TRBV5-1	TRBJ1-1	ASSLGSGQVEAF
TRBV6-5	TRBJ2-7	ASSYSGRLELY
TRBV4-3	TRBJ2-1	ASSQEIPVGAYAGDNEQF
TRBV9	TRBJ2-7	ASSVTQQSYEQY
TRBV11-2	TRBJ2-5	ASSWGPGQALETQY
TRBV28	TRBJ1-2	ASRIGTGTNYGYT
TRBV5-1	TRBJ1-1	ASSVTNTEAF
TRBV5-1	TRBJ1-5	ASSLGTYNQPQH
TRBV28	TRBJ2-3	ASSLAGAPGTQY
TRBV6-5	TRBJ1-5	ASSYGGNQPQH
TRBV28	TRBJ1-5	ASSPPQGAFGNQPQH
TRBV6-1	TRBJ2-6	ASSGGTGGSGANVLT
TRBV5-1	TRBJ2-7	ASSWDAGTYEQY
TRBV4-2	TRBJ1-1	ASSQQMNTEAF
TRBV28	TRBJ1-2	ASRTPGGMGYT